Following are 19 T cell receptor beta chains from one sample sequenced in a study of T cell responses to AZD1222 COVID-19 vaccine. Some clones are missing from TCRdb's copy, which holds only in-frame ones; the method was immunoSEQ multiplex PCR. The sample contains about 100,000 clones, over 75% of which appear only once. Specimen: peripheral blood, collected on day 0 of AZD1222 vaccination. These TCRs come from an adult in good health.

This sequence joins TRBV6-1 and TRBJ1-2; 8 positions agree with TRBD1. Germline V gene data show CDR1 as MNHNS and CDR2 as SASEGT. The CDR3 is 17 residues long. The J segment lost 5 bases and the V segment lost 1 base, leaving 12 bases of the junction unmatched. The CDR3 nucleotides read TGTGCCAGCAGTGAAGACCCCACCGCAGGGGGCCGATATGGCTACACCTTC. It is translated as CASSEDPTAGGRYGYTF.

This chain joins TRBV2 and TRBJ2-7; D gene ambiguous. This CDR3 spans 13 amino acids. CDR1 is SNHLY and CDR2 is FYNNEI in the germline V gene. V was trimmed by 6 bases and J by 2 bases, leaving 11 bases between them. The CDR3 loop reads CASRGSPTYEQYF. The DNA for the CDR3 is TGTGCCAGCAGGGGGTCCCCCACCTACGAGCAGTACTTC.

The V call is TRBV27, the J call TRBJ1-6; 9 bases line up with TRBD1. Germline V gene sequence: CDR1 MNHEY, CDR2 SMNVEV (reference sequence). Losses at the gene ends were 6 bases for V and 9 bases for J; bases not matched to a gene: 6. CDR3 length equals 14 residues. The CDR3 protein is CASRPTGGSSPLHF. DNA of the CDR3: TGTGCCAGCAGGCCTACAGGGGGCAGTTCACCCCTCCACTTT.

This chain joins TRBV11-3 and TRBJ2-1; 7 bases fit TRBD2. Germline-derived CDR1 and CDR2 are SGHNT and YENEEA. J gave up 4 bases and V 4 bases, and 10 bases lay outside the gene matches. This CDR3 spans 16 amino acids. CDR3 sequence: CASSSQTSRAYNEQFF. In nucleotides, the CDR3 is TGTGCCAGCAGCTCCCAGACTAGCCGGGCATACAATGAGCAGTTCTTC.

The rearrangement joins TRBV12-3 or TRBV12-4 to TRBJ2-2; maybe TRBD1 (6 bases). Trimming removed 7 bases at V and 8 bases at J, with 11 bases between. CDR3 length: 12 amino acids. The CDR3 DNA follows: TGTGCCAGCATTCCGGGACAAGGGGAGCTGTTTTTT. Translating gives CASIPGQGELFF.

The chain is built from TRBV15 and TRBJ1-4, with D hard to call. The germline V gene has CDR1 LNHNV and CDR2 YYDKDF (reference sequence). The CDR3 runs to 14 residues. V lost 0 bases to trimming and J lost 4 bases, with 6 bases between them. CDR3 in DNA: TGTGCCACCAGCAGAGATAGGGATAATGAAAAACTGTTTTTT. As protein: CATSRDRDNEKLFF.

This chain uses TRBV6-1 with TRBJ1-3, with no clear D. Germline values: CDR1 MNHNS, CDR2 SASEGT. This CDR3 has 16 amino acids. With 2 bases removed from V and 0 bases from J, the gap between germline ends came to 11 bases. The CDR3 DNA reads TGTGCCAGCAGTGAATATACGCGGGGCTCTGGAAACACCATATATTTT. As protein: CASSEYTRGSGNTIYF.

The chain uses TRBV3-1 (or the pseudogene TRBV3-2) and TRBJ1-1; D may be TRBD1 (5 bases). Trimming removed 0 bases at V and 6 bases at J, with 29 bases between. Germline CDR1 is LGHDT and CDR2 is YNNKEL (reference sequence). CDR3 length equals 20 residues. The CDR3, as DNA: TGTGCCAGCAGCCAAGAGAAGGGCGAAATGCAACAGGAAAGAATCGCTGAAGCTTTCTTT. Amino acids: CASSQEKGEMQQERIAEAFF.

The chain links TRBV11-2 to TRBJ2-7, with a possible D match to TRBD1 (6 bases). Trimming pared 1 base from V and 4 bases from J, leaving 14 bases between. The CDR3 loop spans 15 amino acids. The germline V gene encodes CDR1 SGHAT and CDR2 FQNNGV. The CDR3 loop reads CASSLGRQDLYEQYF. The CDR3 region has the DNA TGTGCCAGCAGCTTAGGTCGACAGGATCTATACGAGCAGTACTTC.

V gene TRBV5-6 combines with J gene TRBJ2-1; 12 nucleotides line up with TRBD2. The CDR3 runs 16 residues. V dropped 2 bases and J dropped 8; count of bases not matched to a gene: 8. Germline lookup yields CDR1 SGHDT and CDR2 YYEEEE. Here the CDR3 reads CASSFSTSGRNYEQFF. CDR3 bases: TGTGCCAGCAGCTTTTCGACTAGCGGGAGAAACTATGAGCAGTTCTTC.

This chain links TRBV19 with TRBJ2-7, with D perhaps assigned TRBD1 or TRBD2 (6 bases each). V gave up 8 bases and J gave up 4 bases, with 21 bases separating them. The CDR3 has 15 amino acids. Germline V CDR1 and CDR2: LNHDA, SQIVND (reference sequence). CDR3 residues: CASALSGAGLYEQYF. The CDR3, as DNA: TGTGCCAGTGCCCTCTCGGGGGCGGGGCTTTACGAGCAGTACTTC.

Note on this clone: The sample contains more than one DNA sequence encoding this CDR3. The chain joins TRBV6-1 to TRBJ2-6; D remains ambiguous. V was pared by 1 base and J by 0 bases, with 4 bases between. Germline CDR1 MNHNS, CDR2 SASEGT. This CDR3 is built from 15 residues. The CDR3: CASSEDSSGANVLTF. The CDR3 bases are TGTGCCAGCAGTGAAGACAGCTCTGGGGCCAACGTCCTGACTTTC.

This sequence joins TRBV27 and TRBJ2-1; 9 positions match TRBD2. Germline CDR1 and CDR2: MNHEY and SMNVEV (reference sequence). The CDR3 totals 15 residues. J gave up 4 bases and V 4 bases, and 5 bases lay outside the gene matches. This CDR3 is CASSSGTSKYNEQFF. The CDR3 DNA reads TGTGCCAGCAGTTCCGGGACTAGCAAGTACAATGAGCAGTTCTTC.

V and J are TRBV28 and TRBJ2-4; D might be TRBD2 (5 bases). The CDR3 extends over 14 amino acids. CDR1 is MDHEN and CDR2 is SYDVKM in the germline V gene. Trimming removed 3 bases from V and 5 bases from J, with 11 bases in between. In nucleotides, the CDR3 is TGTGCCAGCAGTTTTGCCAGGACTGAAAACATTCAGTACTTC. Translating it yields CASSFARTENIQYF.

The rearrangement links TRBV18 to TRBJ2-1; 7 nucleotides agree with TRBD1. CDR1 is KGHSH and CDR2 is LQKENI in the germline V gene. V gave up 1 base and J gave up 5 bases; unmatched junction bases: 2. This CDR3 is 14 amino acids long. The CDR3 is CASSPLDRNNEQFF. Written as DNA, the CDR3 is TGTGCCAGCTCACCACTGGACAGGAACAATGAGCAGTTCTTC.

About this clone itself: Because the CDR3's place on the DNA is in doubt, the DNA is left out and the CDR3 is given as listed by TCRdb. The rearrangement links TRBV28 to TRBJ1-2; the table assigns TRBD1, which was not confirmed against the DNA. The germline gives CDR1 MDHEN, CDR2 SYDVKM. The CDR3 has 14 residues if both end residues are counted. The CDR3 loop reads CASSSSTGMYGYTF.

This clone has just one count. This chain links TRBV5-1 with TRBJ2-2; 7 bases align to TRBD2. The CDR3 has 15 amino acids. V gave up 5 bases and J gave up 1 base; unmatched junction bases: 5. From germline, CDR1 is SGHRS and CDR2 YFSETQ. The chain's CDR3 is CASRTAGLNTGELFF. The CDR3 nucleotides read TGCGCCAGCAGGACAGCGGGGTTGAACACCGGGGAGCTGTTTTTT.

This sequence joins TRBV4-1 and TRBJ2-1, with 8 bases lining up with TRBD2. CDR1 and CDR2 (germline): MGHRA, YSYEKL. The CDR3 length is 16 residues. Trimming removed 2 bases from V and 9 bases from J; junction bases left unmatched: 12. CDR3 region: CASSQITTSGSTEQFF. The DNA of the CDR3 is TGCGCCAGCAGCCAAATTACGACCAGCGGGAGTACTGAGCAGTTCTTC.

The chain is built from TRBV27 and TRBJ2-1, with 12 bases that match TRBD2. The CDR3 is made up of 16 amino acids. V lost 3 bases and J lost 6; bases outside the gene matches: 6. In germline, CDR1 is MNHEY, CDR2 SMNVEV (reference sequence). CDR3 in DNA: TGTGCCAGCAGTTTTCTCGGGACTAGCGGGCTCAATGAGCAGTTCTTC. Translated: CASSFLGTSGLNEQFF.